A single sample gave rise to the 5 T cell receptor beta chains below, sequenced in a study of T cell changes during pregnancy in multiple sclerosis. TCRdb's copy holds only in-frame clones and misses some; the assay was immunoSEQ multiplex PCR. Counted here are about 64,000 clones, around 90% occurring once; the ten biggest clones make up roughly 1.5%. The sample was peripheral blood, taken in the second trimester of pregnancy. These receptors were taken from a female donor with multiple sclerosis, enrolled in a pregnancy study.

The CDR3 DNA reads as TGTGCCAGCAGGGGACTAGCGGACTACAATGAGCAGTTCTTC. This sequence encodes CASRGLADYNEQFF. J is TRBJ2-1 and V is TRBV2; 11 bases match TRBD2. Germline V gene lookup returns CDR1 SNHLY and CDR2 FYNNEI. Losses at the gene ends were 6 bases for V and 3 bases for J; bases not matched to a gene: 1. This CDR3 is built from 14 residues.

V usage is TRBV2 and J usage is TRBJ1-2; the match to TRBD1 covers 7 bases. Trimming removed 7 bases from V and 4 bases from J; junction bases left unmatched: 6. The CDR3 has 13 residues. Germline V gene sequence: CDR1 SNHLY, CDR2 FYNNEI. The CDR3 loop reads CASTDRAGYGYTF. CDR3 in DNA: TGTGCCAGCACCGACAGGGCTGGCTATGGCTACACCTTC.

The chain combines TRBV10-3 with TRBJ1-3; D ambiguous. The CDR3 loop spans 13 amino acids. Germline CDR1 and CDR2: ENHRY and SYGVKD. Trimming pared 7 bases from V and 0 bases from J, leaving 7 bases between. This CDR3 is CAITSGSGNTIYF. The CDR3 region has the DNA TGTGCCATCACCAGTGGCTCTGGAAACACCATATATTTT.

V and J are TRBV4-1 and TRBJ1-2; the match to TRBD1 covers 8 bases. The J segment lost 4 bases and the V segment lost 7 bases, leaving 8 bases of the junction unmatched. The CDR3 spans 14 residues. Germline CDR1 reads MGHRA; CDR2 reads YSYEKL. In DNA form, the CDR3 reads TGCGCCAGCAATCCCCGACAGGGGACCTATGGCTACACCTTC. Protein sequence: CASNPRQGTYGYTF.

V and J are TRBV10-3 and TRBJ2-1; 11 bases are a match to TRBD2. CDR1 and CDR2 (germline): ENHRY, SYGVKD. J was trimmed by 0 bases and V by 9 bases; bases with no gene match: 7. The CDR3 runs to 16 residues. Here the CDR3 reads CAILGTSGSSYNEQFF. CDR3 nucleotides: TGTGCCATTTTAGGGACTAGCGGCAGCTCCTACAATGAGCAGTTCTTC.